The 26 T cell receptor beta chains below all came from one sample that was sequenced in a study of T-cell reconstitution after alpha-beta-depleted transplantation in children (dated by TCRdb to the mid-2010s). The library was prepared using PCR. The reads were generated on an Illumina HiSeq 2500. TCR libraries were prepared with molecular barcoding, using unique molecular identifiers to normalize TCRbeta repertoire quantification. TCRdb passed the public sequencing reads through fastp at Q25 and MiXCR, retaining productive beta sequences. CDR3 protein sequences are deduplicated, and each keeps its most common genes and DNA. The sample includes about 160,000 distinct CDR3 sequences, with more than 9.5% observed a single time. About 13% of the sample is taken by the ten largest. In light of the paper, this sample's treatment or condition label describes: allogeneic hematopoietic cell transplantation with graft depleted of TCRalphabeta T cells and CD19 B cells.

Sequencing used PBMCs, obtained before TCRalphabeta/CD19-depleted stem cell transplant. Source of these receptors: a boy under 10 years old with acute myeloid leukemia, due to receive a stem cell transplant.

The sample holds many counts of this clonotype. The rearrangement joins TRBV27 to TRBJ2-3, with D maybe TRBD1 (5 bases). The germline V gene has CDR1 MNHEY and CDR2 SMNVEV (reference sequence). The ends were cut back, 5 bases at V and 1 base at J, with 16 bases in the middle. The CDR3 extends over 16 amino acids. The CDR3 nucleotides are TGTGCCAGCAGTCTTAAAACAGGTTATCGCACAGATACGCAGTATTTT. It is translated as CASSLKTGYRTDTQYF.

This clonotype was seen at least ten times. V gene TRBV29-1 combines with J gene TRBJ2-6; D is unresolved. The CDR3 totals 15 residues. Trimming removed 1 base at V and 0 bases at J, with 7 bases between. Germline values: CDR1 SQVTM, CDR2 ANQGSEA. The CDR3 coding sequence is TGCAGCGTTGAAGTCCGGCGCTCTGGGGCCAACGTCCTGACTTTC. Amino acids: CSVEVRRSGANVLTF.

This clonotype was detected ten times or more. The chain has TRBV7-2 and TRBJ2-4, with TRBD1 as a possible D gene (6 bases). Germline lookup yields CDR1 SGHTA and CDR2 FQGNSA. V lost 5 bases to trimming and J lost 6 bases, with 11 bases between them. This CDR3 is built from 13 residues. CDR3 bases: TGTGCCAGCAGCGGAGTGGACAGAAACATTCAGTACTTC. Protein product: CASSGVDRNIQYF. The full variable domain, rest sourced from reference TRBV7-2 and TRBJ2-4, is GAGVSQSPSNKVTEKGKDVELRCDPISGHTALYWYRQSLGQGLEFLIYFQGNSAPDKSGLPSDRFSAERTGGSVSTLTIQRTQQEDSAVYLCASSGVDRNIQYFGAGTRLSVL.

This clonotype occurred many times. This chain links TRBV5-1 with TRBJ2-1; 9 bases match TRBD2. CDR1 SGHRS and CDR2 YFSETQ come from the germline V gene. V shed 0 bases and J 6 bases; nucleotides not matched to a gene: 4. The CDR3 runs to 15 residues. The CDR3 here is CASSLALAGINEQFF. The CDR3 DNA reads TGCGCCAGCAGCTTGGCGCTAGCGGGGATCAATGAGCAGTTCTTC.

This clonotype was observed at least ten times. V gene TRBV20-1 combines with J gene TRBJ1-1, with D possibly TRBD1 on 5 matching bases. Per the germline V gene, CDR1 is DFQATT and CDR2 is SNEGSKA (reference sequence). Trimming removed 0 bases from V and 5 bases from J, with 10 bases in between. This CDR3 contains 13 residues. Written as DNA, the CDR3 is TGCAGTGCTAGAGATCCAGGGTTTACTGAAGCTTTCTTT. Its protein is CSARDPGFTEAFF.

This clonotype appeared many times. The chain has TRBV20-1 and TRBJ2-2; D remains ambiguous. The CDR3 spans 13 residues. The germline V gene encodes CDR1 DFQATT and CDR2 SNEGSKA (reference sequence). With 0 bases removed from V and 2 bases from J, the gap between germline ends came to 4 bases. In DNA, the CDR3 is TGCAGTGCTAGAGAGGCCAACACCGGGGAGCTGTTTTTT. This gives the protein CSAREANTGELFF.

This clonotype was observed at least ten times. V gene TRBV7-2 combines with J gene TRBJ2-5; D call uncertain. V shed 3 bases and J shed 2 bases, with 13 bases lying between them. The germline CDR1 and CDR2 sequences are SGHTA and FQGNSA. This CDR3 is built from 15 residues. CDR3 nucleotide sequence: TGTGCCAGCAGCTTGCCCGTCAAAGAGCAAGAGACCCAGTACTTC. Residues: CASSLPVKEQETQYF.

This clonotype showed up many times. The chain employs TRBV7-3 and TRBJ2-1, with 9 bases aligning to TRBD2. Per germline, CDR1 SGHTA and CDR2 FQGTGA. V lost 2 bases and J lost 9; bases outside the gene matches: 8. The CDR3 is made up of 15 amino acids. The CDR3 sequence: CASSLVASGKGEQFF. The DNA for the CDR3 is TGTGCCAGCAGCTTAGTAGCTAGCGGGAAGGGTGAGCAGTTCTTC.

A note on this clonotype: Germline and junction disagree at one end, which may indicate a read error. The V call is TRBV20-1, the J call TRBJ2-1; D call uncertain. The CDR3 runs to 15 residues. Germline CDR1 DFQATT, CDR2 SNEGSKA (reference sequence). The CDR3 loop is CCASLEPSPSNEQFF. Written as DNA, the CDR3 is TGCTGTGCTAGTTTAGAACCTTCTCCCTCCAATGAGCAGTTCTTC.

This clonotype was observed many times. The gene calls are TRBV6-1 and TRBJ2-2; D is possibly TRBD1 or TRBD2 (6 bases each). This CDR3 region has 14 residues. Trimming took 7 bases from V and 6 from J, leaving 15 bases between them. Germline lookup yields CDR1 MNHNS and CDR2 SASEGT. This CDR3 is CASKSGGLAGELFF. The CDR3 DNA follows: TGTGCCAGCAAGTCCGGGGGCCTGGCCGGGGAGCTGTTTTTT.

This clonotype occurred many times. The gene calls are TRBV20-1 and TRBJ1-1; 8 nucleotides agree with TRBD1. Germline values: CDR1 DFQATT, CDR2 SNEGSKA (reference sequence). The V gene end was trimmed by 0 bases and the J gene end by 3 bases; junction bases not matched to a gene: 6. This CDR3 is built from 15 residues. The CDR3 loop reads CSARDDRGPYTEAFF. CDR3 DNA: TGCAGTGCTAGAGATGACAGGGGCCCGTACACTGAAGCTTTCTTT.

This clonotype was detected ten times or more. V usage is TRBV5-1 and J usage is TRBJ1-1; 9 bases fit TRBD1. Germline V gives CDR1 SGHRS, CDR2 YFSETQ. There are 14 residues in the CDR3. The V segment lost 0 bases and the J segment 3 bases; nucleotides outside the gene matches: 0. The CDR3 DNA follows: TGCGCCAGCAGCTTGGGGACAGGGGACACTGAAGCTTTCTTT. It encodes CASSLGTGDTEAFF.

Only a few counts were recorded for this clonotype. The V gene is TRBV29-1, the J gene TRBJ2-7, with 10 bases lining up with TRBD2. Germline V gene sequence: CDR1 SQVTM, CDR2 ANQGSEA. The trim removed 4 bases at V and 3 bases at J, leaving 3 bases unmatched. The length of the CDR3 is 13 residues. The CDR3 sequence is CSVGTSGGYEQYF. DNA for the CDR3: TGCAGCGTTGGGACTAGCGGCGGCTACGAGCAGTACTTC.

This clonotype was counted ten times or more. CDR3 amino acids: CSARDPSGGTDTQYF. As DNA, the CDR3 is TGCAGTGCTAGAGATCCTAGCGGGGGCACAGATACGCAGTATTTT. This chain joins TRBV20-1 and TRBJ2-3; 9 bases are shared with TRBD2. The V segment lost 0 bases and the J segment 1 base; nucleotides outside the gene matches: 2. Germline V lookup: CDR1 DFQATT, CDR2 SNEGSKA (reference sequence). CDR3 length: 15 residues.

This clonotype appeared many times. The chain links TRBV4-1 to TRBJ2-5; 8 bases map to TRBD1. J lost 6 bases, V lost 7 bases, and 13 bases had no gene match. The CDR3 spans 15 residues. Per the germline V gene, CDR1 is MGHRA and CDR2 is YSYEKL. The CDR3 DNA reads as TGCGCCAGCACAACTTCCGCAGGGGGCACAAAGACCCAGTACTTC. It yields the protein CASTTSAGGTKTQYF.

This clonotype has a count of ten or more. CDR3 residues: CSALDRALRETQYF. As DNA, the CDR3 is TGCAGCGCCCTAGACAGGGCCCTTCGAGAGACCCAGTACTTC. V and J are TRBV29-1 and TRBJ2-5; 7 bases fit TRBD1. Germline loops: CDR1 SQVTM, CDR2 ANQGSEA. Trimming removed 7 bases from V and 4 bases from J; junction bases left unmatched: 12. The CDR3 spans 14 residues. Based on the CDR3 plus reference TRBV29-1 and TRBJ2-5, the full variable domain is SAVISQKPSRDICQRGTSLTIQCQVDSQVTMMFWYRQQPGQSLTLIATANQGSEATYESGFVIDKFPISRPNLTFSTLTVSNMSPEDSSIYLCSALDRALRETQYFGPGTRLLVL.

There are many counts of this clonotype. The V gene is TRBV20-1, the J gene TRBJ2-5; D tentatively reads TRBD1 or TRBD2 (5 bases each). Trimming removed 4 bases at V and 5 bases at J, with 14 bases between. The CDR3 sequence is 13 residues long. Germline V gives CDR1 DFQATT, CDR2 SNEGSKA (reference sequence). The CDR3 coding sequence is TGCAGTGCTACTGTGAGGGGAGAGGAGACCCAGTACTTC. It codes for CSATVRGEETQYF.

This clonotype was seen many times. The chain is built from TRBV7-2 and TRBJ2-1; 10 bases line up with TRBD2. Germline V gives CDR1 SGHTA, CDR2 FQGNSA. The CDR3 spans 16 residues. Trimming removed 1 base from V and 8 bases from J; junction bases left unmatched: 8. The DNA for the CDR3 is TGTGCCAGCAGCTTAGAACTAGCGGGAAAGGTCGATGAGCAGTTCTTC. Translation gives CASSLELAGKVDEQFF.

This clonotype showed up many times. The J gene is TRBJ2-3, the V gene TRBV29-1; a possible D gene is TRBD1 (6 bases). CDR1 is SQVTM and CDR2 is ANQGSEA in the germline V gene. V was trimmed by 2 bases and J by 4 bases, leaving 16 bases between them. The CDR3 spans 15 residues. CDR3 DNA sequence: TGCAGCGTTGAATCCTACAGGGAGCACGCAGATACGCAGTATTTT. Residues: CSVESYREHADTQYF.

This clonotype was picked up many times. V is TRBV12-3 or TRBV12-4 and J is TRBJ2-2, with D uncertain. The V and J ends lost 0 bases and 7 bases respectively, with 3 bases between them. The CDR3 is made up of 12 amino acids. CDR3 sequence reads: CASSLASGELFF. In DNA form, the CDR3 reads TGTGCCAGCAGTTTAGCGAGCGGGGAGCTGTTTTTT.

This clonotype has a count of ten or more. This rearrangement joins TRBV15 to TRBJ2-6; D is unclear. Germline V gene sequence: CDR1 LNHNV, CDR2 YYDKDF (reference sequence). The CDR3 spans 13 residues. V was pared by 4 bases and J by 0 bases, with 1 base between. The CDR3 bases are TGTGCCACCAGCAACTCTGGGGCCAACGTCCTGACTTTC. Its translation: CATSNSGANVLTF.

This clonotype was observed at least ten times. The rearrangement joins TRBV28 to TRBJ2-3; the match to TRBD2 covers 8 bases. CDR3 size: 15 residues. V lost 6 bases and J lost 4; bases outside the gene matches: 9. Germline V gives CDR1 MDHEN, CDR2 SYDVKM. The CDR3 DNA reads as TGTGCCAGCAGCCCGGGGGGACTAGGCGCAGATACGCAGTATTTT. Protein: CASSPGGLGADTQYF. Using reference TRBV28 and TRBJ2-3 for the parts outside the CDR3, the full variable domain is DVKVTQSSRYLVKRTGEKVFLECVQDMDHENMFWYRQDPGLGLRLIYFSYDVKMKEKGDIPEGYSVSREKKERFSLILESASTNQTSMYLCASSPGGLGADTQYFGPGTRLTVL.

This clonotype was seen many times. This chain links TRBV25-1 with TRBJ1-2; no clear D. V was trimmed by 4 bases and J by 8 bases, leaving 8 bases between them. From germline, CDR1 is MGHDK and CDR2 SYGVNS. This CDR3 contains 11 residues. The CDR3 reads CASSGGVGYTF. CDR3 DNA sequence: TGTGCCAGCAGTGGCGGGGTAGGCTACACCTTC.

This clonotype was counted ten times or more. The chain joins TRBV14 to TRBJ2-6; tentatively, D is TRBD2 (7 bases). CDR3 length equals 18 residues. Germline lookup yields CDR1 SGHDN and CDR2 FVKESK. V gave up 3 bases and J gave up 0 bases, with 15 bases separating them. CDR3 sequence: CASSHLDSGVSGANVLTF. CDR3 sequence (DNA): TGTGCCAGCAGCCACTTGGACAGCGGGGTCTCTGGGGCCAACGTCCTGACTTTC.

This clonotype has a count of ten or more. CDR3 loop: CASSQEEHGGEQYV. The CDR3 DNA is TGCGCCAGCAGCCAAGAGGAACACGGCGGGGAGCAGTACGTC. V gene TRBV4-1 combines with J gene TRBJ2-7, with a tentative D call TRBD2 (5 bases). The V gene lost 0 bases and the J gene lost 7 bases, with 13 bases spanning the gap. Germline V gene lookup returns CDR1 MGHRA and CDR2 YSYEKL. The CDR3 totals 14 residues.

This clonotype showed up many times. V usage is TRBV28 and J usage is TRBJ2-7; 7 bases are a match to TRBD1. V gave up 6 bases and J gave up 4 bases; unmatched junction bases: 6. CDR1 MDHEN and CDR2 SYDVKM come from the germline V gene. The CDR3 totals 13 residues. CDR3 sequence reads: CASSEGQSYEQYF. CDR3 nucleotide sequence: TGTGCCAGCAGCGAGGGACAGTCTTACGAGCAGTACTTC.